A single sample gave rise to the 18 T cell receptor beta chains below, sequenced in a study of cytomegalovirus exposure and HLA in healthy donors. The PCR made use of 60 Vbeta and 13 Jbeta primers. This table comes from immunoSEQ multiplex PCR, and its TCRdb copy is limited to in-frame clones, with some not included. The sample includes around 25,000 clones. Material for sequencing was PBMCs. The origin of the receptors is a male donor in good health and CMV-seropositive.

This rearrangement joins TRBV4-2 to TRBJ2-7; D is possibly TRBD1 (5 bases). In germline, CDR1 is LGHNA, CDR2 YNFKEQ. The V end was cut by 0 bases, the J end by 1 base, with 13 bases between. The CDR3 consists of 16 residues. This chain's CDR3 is CASSQEETDPSYEQYF. DNA for the CDR3: TGTGCCAGCAGCCAAGAAGAGACAGATCCTTCCTACGAGCAGTACTTC.

The V call is TRBV18, the J call TRBJ1-1; weak D call: TRBD1 (6 bases). Germline V CDR1 and CDR2: KGHSH, LQKENI. V was pared by 3 bases and J by 6 bases, with 11 bases between. The CDR3 loop spans 13 amino acids. DNA of the CDR3: TGTGCCAGCTCACCTGGATCAGGGGCTGAAGCTTTCTTT. Translating gives CASSPGSGAEAFF.

The J gene is TRBJ2-3, the V gene TRBV5-1; maybe TRBD2 (6 bases). The CDR3 extends over 14 amino acids. Germline assignment: CDR1 SGHRS and CDR2 YFSETQ. V was cut by 4 bases and J by 8 bases, with 17 bases left in between. The chain's CDR3 is CASSGGVEWSTQYF. In DNA, the CDR3 is TGCGCCAGCAGCGGCGGGGTCGAGTGGAGTACGCAGTATTTT.

V is TRBV7-2 and J is TRBJ1-3, with a weak D call TRBD1 (6 bases). CDR1 SGHTA and CDR2 FQGNSA come from the germline V gene. This CDR3 has 14 residues. Between the trimmed V and J ends, which lost 8 bases and 3 bases, there was a span of 14 bases. The CDR3 loop is CASRVGAYGNTIYF. The CDR3 nucleotides read TGTGCCAGCCGAGTGGGGGCTTATGGAAACACCATATATTTT.

V and J are TRBV14 and TRBJ2-3; maybe TRBD2 (6 bases). Per the germline V gene, CDR1 is SGHDN and CDR2 is FVKESK. The CDR3 is 15 amino acids. Deletions cut 1 base from V and 2 bases from J, with 10 bases between. Written as DNA, the CDR3 is TGTGCCAGCAGCCAAGGGGGGACTTCCACAGATACGCAGTATTTT. Protein product: CASSQGGTSTDTQYF.

V and J are TRBV4-1 and TRBJ2-7, with TRBD2 identical over 7 bases. Trimming took 1 base from V and 7 from J; bases not matched to a gene: 4. CDR3 length: 13 residues. The germline gives CDR1 MGHRA, CDR2 YSYEKL. The CDR3 DNA follows: TGCGCCAGCAGCCAAGCGGGGGGTCGGGAGCAGTACTTC. It translates to CASSQAGGREQYF.

The V and J genes are TRBV9 and TRBJ2-4; D might be TRBD1 (5 bases). The V gene's germline CDR1 is SGDLS and CDR2 YYNGEE. With 1 base removed from V and 1 base from J, the gap between germline ends came to 9 bases. CDR3 length: 15 residues. Here the CDR3 reads CASSVSPGAKNIQYF. CDR3 sequence (DNA): TGTGCCAGCAGCGTATCTCCAGGGGCCAAAAACATTCAGTACTTC.

The rearrangement links TRBV4-2 to TRBJ1-1; tentative D call: TRBD1 (6 bases). The CDR3 contains 14 residues. V was pared by 4 bases and J by 7 bases, with 16 bases between. CDR1 and CDR2 (germline): LGHNA, YNFKEQ. The CDR3 DNA reads as TGTGCCAGCAGCCCTCAAACCCAGGACAGTGAAGCTTTCTTT. Translation: CASSPQTQDSEAFF.

The chain combines TRBV29-1 with TRBJ1-1; D perhaps matches TRBD1 (5 bases). The CDR3 contains 14 residues. The germline V and J ends were trimmed by 4 bases and 3 bases, with 15 bases remaining between them. Germline CDR1 is SQVTM and CDR2 is ANQGSEA. The CDR3 sequence is CSVGRAQMDTEAFF. CDR3 in DNA: TGCAGCGTTGGCAGGGCTCAGATGGACACTGAAGCTTTCTTT.

This chain joins TRBV29-1 and TRBJ2-4, with 7 nucleotides matching TRBD1. The CDR3 is made up of 13 amino acids. V shed 6 bases and J 5 bases; nucleotides not matched to a gene: 7. CDR1 SQVTM and CDR2 ANQGSEA come from the germline V gene. The CDR3 region has the DNA TGCAGCGTGGAAACAGGGGTGGAAAACATTCAGTACTTC. This translates into CSVETGVENIQYF.

The rearrangement joins TRBV19 to TRBJ2-7; TRBD1 is a possible D gene (8 bases). V was trimmed by 5 bases and J by 4 bases, leaving 15 bases between them. From germline, CDR1 is LNHDA and CDR2 SQIVND (reference sequence). The CDR3 runs 14 residues. CDR3 DNA: TGTGCCAGTAGTGTTCAACAGGGGGGGTACGAGCAGTACTTC. Its translation: CASSVQQGGYEQYF.

The chain couples TRBV19 to TRBJ2-1; D is unresolved. Germline lookup yields CDR1 LNHDA and CDR2 SQIVND (reference sequence). V was cut by 3 bases and J by 9 bases, with 9 bases left in between. The CDR3 contains 12 residues. The CDR3 nucleotides are TGTGCCAGTAGTATGGTCCCGCGTGAGCAGTTCTTC. It encodes CASSMVPREQFF.

The chain employs TRBV18 and TRBJ1-1, with D possibly being TRBD1 (5 bases). V was shortened by 5 bases and J by 1 base, with 11 bases between the two germline ends. Germline-derived CDR1 and CDR2 are KGHSH and LQKENI. The CDR3 length is 14 residues. The CDR3 spells CASSDQGGNTEAFF. CDR3 DNA sequence: TGTGCCAGCTCAGACCAGGGTGGGAACACTGAAGCTTTCTTT.

The V and J genes are TRBV30 and TRBJ1-1, with 9 bases identical to TRBD1. This CDR3 has 14 residues. Germline V gene sequence: CDR1 GTSNPN, CDR2 SVGIG (reference sequence). V was pared by 3 bases and J by 4 bases, with 6 bases of the junction left unmatched. The CDR3 loop is CAWSGTGRITEAFF. CDR3 coding DNA: TGTGCCTGGAGCGGGACAGGGAGGATCACTGAAGCTTTCTTT.

The chain is built from TRBV4-1 and TRBJ1-3; possible D gene TRBD1, 6 bases. The CDR3 contains 15 residues. The ends were cut back, 4 bases at V and 2 bases at J, with 12 bases in the middle. CDR1 and CDR2 (germline): MGHRA, YSYEKL. The CDR3 sequence: CASSRSRGAGNTIYF. In DNA, the CDR3 is TGCGCCAGCAGCCGCTCCAGGGGAGCTGGAAACACCATATATTTT.

CDR3 bases: TGTGCCAGTAGTATAGAGGGGGGTAATCAGCCCCAGCATTTT. Its protein is CASSIEGGNQPQHF. The chain carries TRBV19 and TRBJ1-5, with D perhaps TRBD1 (5 bases). Germline values: CDR1 LNHDA, CDR2 SQIVND (reference sequence). V lost 0 bases and J 4 bases, leaving 7 bases between the germline ends. The CDR3 is 14 amino acids.

The rearrangement links TRBV13 to TRBJ1-3; the D gene is possibly TRBD1 (6 bases). Trimming stripped 5 bases from V and 1 base from J, with 12 bases between. This CDR3 is 15 amino acids long. Per the germline V gene, CDR1 is PRHDT and CDR2 is FYEKMQ (reference sequence). The CDR3 bases are TGTGCCAGCAGCGCGGACAGTCTTTCTGGAAACACCATATATTTT. Its protein is CASSADSLSGNTIYF.

The chain is built from TRBV4-1 and TRBJ1-1; D unresolved. The germline V gene has CDR1 MGHRA and CDR2 YSYEKL. V dropped 0 bases and J dropped 0 bases, with 17 bases sitting between them. The CDR3 runs to 18 residues. In DNA, the CDR3 is TGCGCCAGCAGCCAAGATCGGTGGGAGTCGGTCATGAACACTGAAGCTTTCTTT. As protein: CASSQDRWESVMNTEAFF.